Listed below are T cell receptor beta chains from one sample, sequenced in a study of shared clonotypes between healthy human individuals. Clones were sequenced by immunoSEQ multiplex PCR, and TCRdb holds only the in-frame ones, with some missing. The sample shows approximately 640,000 clones, about two thirds of them seen only once. Sample: memory CD4+ T cells sorted from blood. These receptors came from a woman in her 30s in good health. CDR3s include the opening cysteine and the closing phenylalanine or tryptophan. D genes are given only for firm matches. Some rows mark clone size as missing; the rest say once, few, many or name a class of expanded clone.

J gene	V gene	clone size	D gene	CDR3 protein	CDR3 DNA
TRBJ2-1	TRBV15	once	-	CATSREAFSYNEQFF	TGTGCCACCAGCAGAGAGGCGTTCTCCTACAATGAGCAGTTCTTC
TRBJ2-3	TRBV2	-	TRBD1	CASRAQGRRSDTQYF	TGTGCCAGCAGGGCACAGGGGAGAAGATCAGATACGCAGTATTTT
TRBJ1-1	TRBV2	-	-	CASTRDEPNTEAFF	TGTGCCAGCACCAGGGACGAGCCGAACACTGAAGCTTTCTTT
TRBJ2-1	TRBV9	-	TRBD2	CASSVGTSGRGSYNEQFF	TGTGCCAGCAGCGTCGGAACTAGCGGGAGAGGGAGCTACAATGAGCAGTTCTTC
TRBJ2-3	TRBV7-6	-	TRBD2	CASSKSGEEGTDTQYF	TGTGCCAGCAGCAAAAGCGGGGAAGAAGGCACAGATACGCAGTATTTT
TRBJ2-4	TRBV25-1	-	-	CASSEAKGGDKNIQYF	TGTGCCAGCAGTGAAGCAAAGGGGGGGGACAAAAACATTCAGTACTTC
TRBJ2-7	TRBV5-1	-	-	CASSLDFLYEQYF	TGCGCCAGCAGCTTGGACTTCCTCTACGAGCAGTACTTC
TRBJ1-1	TRBV28	-	-	CASSWIRGSTEAFF	TGTGCCAGCAGTTGGATCAGGGGCAGCACTGAAGCTTTCTTT
TRBJ2-6	TRBV2	-	TRBD1	CASSPTGLPGANVLTF	TGTGCCAGCAGTCCGACAGGGCTCCCTGGGGCCAACGTCCTGACTTTC
TRBJ2-7	TRBV28	-	-	CASSPARFPDDF	TGTGCCAGCAGTCCCGCCAGGTTTCCGGATGACTTC
TRBJ2-3	TRBV12-5	-	-	CATSRRVRSRDTQYF	TGTGCTACCTCTAGGAGGGTCCGTTCCAGAGATACGCAGTATTTT
TRBJ2-1	TRBV5-1	few	-	CASSLEGERGLYNEQFF	TGCGCCAGCAGCTTGGAGGGAGAGAGGGGCCTCTACAATGAGCAGTTCTTC
TRBJ1-4	TRBV18	-	TRBD1	CASSPRSPGGDEKLFF	TGTGCCAGCTCACCACGAAGTCCAGGGGGCGATGAAAAACTGTTTTTT
TRBJ2-1	TRBV29-1	few	TRBD2	CSVDGLADNEQFF	TGCAGCGTTGACGGCCTAGCGGACAATGAGCAGTTCTTC
TRBJ2-2	TRBV5-1	-	-	CASRDKGNAGELFF	TGCGCCAGCAGGGACAAAGGAAACGCCGGGGAGCTGTTTTTT
TRBJ1-2	TRBV28	-	-	CASSLRTVGQGHGYTF	TGTGCCAGCAGTTTAAGGACCGTAGGGCAGGGGCATGGCTACACCTTC
TRBJ1-4	TRBV30	-	TRBD1	CAWERGPNEKLFF	TGTGCCTGGGAGAGGGGGCCCAATGAAAAACTGTTTTTT
TRBJ2-7	TRBV7-9	-	TRBD2	CASGPRTSVYEQYF	TGTGCCAGCGGACCCCGGACTAGCGTGTACGAGCAGTACTTC
TRBJ2-1	TRBV4-1	once	-	CASSQVLGGSSSYNEQFF	TGCGCCAGCAGCCAAGTACTAGGTGGATCAAGCTCCTACAATGAGCAGTTCTTC
TRBJ1-5	TRBV27	-	-	CASSFTGGNQPQHF	TGTGCCAGCAGTTTCACCGGGGGGAATCAGCCCCAGCATTTT
TRBJ2-7	TRBV15	-	-	CATKGGYEQYF	TGTGCCACCAAGGGGGGCTACGAGCAGTACTTC
TRBJ1-3	TRBV7-9	-	-	CASSSGAGSGNTIYF	TGTGCCAGCAGTTCTGGAGCGGGGAGCGGAAACACCATATATTTT
TRBJ2-7	TRBV5-1	-	TRBD2	CASSLGLAGREQYF	TGCGCCAGCAGCTTGGGGCTAGCGGGACGCGAGCAGTACTTC
TRBJ1-2	TRBV6-1	-	TRBD1	CASSVPQDRGRGYTF	TGTGCCAGCAGCGTCCCCCAAGACAGGGGGCGAGGCTACACCTTC
TRBJ2-7	TRBV7-2	-	TRBD1	CASSLGQGGGYEQYF	TGTGCCAGCAGCCTAGGACAGGGCGGAGGCTACGAGCAGTACTTC